This TCR beta chain was sequenced for a study of vaccination and CD4 T cells after COVID-19 (dated by TCRdb to the early 2020s). In terms of the full investigation: SARS-CoV-2 positivity had been established in the convalescent patients by nasal swab PCR, and mild disease was recorded in roughly 10 of these patients and severe disease in one. In the convalescent cohort there were six males and four females, among whom were two Hispanic individuals, seven Caucasians, two Asians and one multiracial person. Participants got two doses of the Pfizer-BioNTech BNT162b2 vaccine (n=8) or two doses of the Moderna mRNA-1273 vaccine (n=2). Post-COVID blood samples were collected from convalescent patients a median of around 96 days after diagnosis, with a range of roughly 35 to 180 days. Post-vaccine blood samples were taken a median of about 70 days after the second vaccine dose, with a range of 14 to 241 days. The cultures were stimulated with overlapping spike peptide pools from SARS-CoV-2 and from the common cold coronaviruses HCoV-NL63, HCoV-OC43 and HCoV-229E. Control cultures used a CEFX viral epitope pool as positive control, an HIV-1 Nef peptide pool as negative control, or no peptide. In 10 COVID-19 convalescent patients and a few infection-naive healthy vaccine recipients, researchers compared the spike-specific CD4+ TCR repertoire from before mRNA vaccination with the repertoire from after.

By its share of the sample, this clonotype is large (0.1 to 1%). Its specific antigen is unknown. No much larger clonotype is one base removed from it; base qualities were not supplied. The intended sense of this specimen's treatment or condition label: roughly 10-day PBMC culture with coronavirus spike peptide pools or control peptides (ViraFEST assay). The ViraFEST assay, used in the study, expanded antigen-specific T cells with peptide pools and then identified the expanded clonotypes through TCR sequencing. Positive SARS-CoV-2 PCR tests in the convalescent patients dated from March to December 2020, before Alpha, Beta and Delta variants emerged in the United States. PBMCs were cultured at around 2 million per well in IMDM supplemented with approximately 5% human AB serum and about 10 IU/ml IL-2, with approximately 10 ug/ml peptide pools added. On days 3 and 7, half of the culture medium was replaced with fresh IL-2-containing medium. After about 10 days of culture, CD4+ T cells were isolated by negative selection using the EasySep CD4+ T cell isolation kit. Ficoll-Paque Plus gradient centrifugation was used to isolate PBMCs from whole blood, and the isolated PBMCs were then either used fresh or cryopreserved at -140C. Each culture condition was generally run in triplicate wells.

The library was obtained by PCR. At the Johns Hopkins FTIC core, DNA from the cultured CD4+ T cells underwent TCR sequencing with the Oncomine TCR Beta short-read assay. The QIAamp micro DNA kit was used to extract genomic DNA from the cultured CD4+ T cells. Oncomine TCR Beta libraries from cultured CD4+ T cells were pooled using unique dual indexes and sequenced on an Illumina iSeq 100. Per the source publication's procedure: Non-productive sequences were filtered out, and CDR3s that did not start with C, did not end with F or W, or were shorter than 7 amino acids were discarded. The MANAFEST web application identified antigen-specific clonotypes by comparing peptide-stimulated wells against reference wells and other culture wells. Positive clones required FDR below 0.05, an odds ratio above 5, and productive frequency above 0.1% in at least two of three replicate wells. A clonotype was classed as cross-reactive if the clonotype showed significant expansion both in SARS-CoV-2 spike wells and in at least one common cold coronavirus spike condition. Similarity between CDR3 sequences was evaluated in R version 3.6.1 using Levenshtein distances (stringdist) and unrooted phylogenetic trees (ape). TCRdb trimmed the raw reads at Q25, called clones with MiXCR and kept productive beta chains. Each record represents a unique CDR3 protein, reported with the most common genes and DNA among its rows. None of the V and J calls come from the authors' own analysis; TCRdb made them. The sample records about 14,000 distinct CDR3 sequences, 51% of which are singletons. Jointly, the top ten make up more than 9% of the sample.

Points the paper makes about the study in general: Relatively few convalescent patients were included in the study, and early timepoints after natural infection were not analyzed. In convalescent patients, nearly all vaccine-specific clones (304 of 307) were found to be mono-reactive for SARS-CoV-2 spike rather than cross-reactive with common cold coronaviruses. Among the post-vaccine SARS-CoV-2-reactive clones in convalescent patients, a median around 85% showed up only after vaccination, which suggests vaccine-specific priming. The median count of SARS-CoV-2-reactive clonotypes went up from 20 to 25 after infection to approximately 40 after vaccination, although the change was not significant.

Deletion took 7 bases off V and 3 bases off J, with a span of 21 bases between the germline ends. Looking up the germline V gene (reference sequence) yields CDR1 WNHNN and CDR2 SYGVQD. The cysteine opens and the phenylalanine closes a CDR3 of 16 amino acids. Here the CDR3 DNA is all that survives: 48 bases in frame from base 1. This chain is built from TRBV10-1 and TRBJ1-2, with TRBD1 as a weak D call on 5 bases. The receptor was isolated from a human donor who had recovered from COVID-19. Specimen: CD4+ T cells from blood, cultured in vitro, collected before SARS-CoV-2 vaccination. The DNA sequence follows: TGCGCCAGCACGACGATGGAGGGCAGGGACGACTATGGCTACACCTTC. Its coded protein is CASTTMEGRDDYGYTF.